These 21 T cell receptor beta chains originate from one sample sequenced in a study of T cell changes during pregnancy in multiple sclerosis. Profiled with immunoSEQ multiplex PCR; TCRdb holds only in-frame clones, not every one. The repertoire consists of roughly 49,000 clones, with over 90% occurring once and the leading ten covering 5.5% to 7%. The sequencing here drew on CD8+ T cells from peripheral blood mononuclear cells, taken in the first trimester of pregnancy. These receptors all come from a female donor with multiple sclerosis, enrolled in a pregnancy study.

V gene TRBV30 combines with J gene TRBJ1-1; D remains unclear. The germline gives CDR1 GTSNPN, CDR2 SVGIG (reference sequence). The CDR3 runs 15 residues. V lost 0 bases to trimming and J lost 4 bases, with 15 bases between them. The CDR3 loop is CAWSVRASITTEAFF. In nucleotides, the CDR3 is TGTGCCTGGAGTGTGAGGGCTTCAATAACCACTGAAGCTTTCTTT.

The chain uses TRBV19 and TRBJ1-1, with 9 nucleotides matching TRBD1. The CDR3 has 14 amino acids. V lost 5 bases and J lost 5; bases outside the gene matches: 6. Germline V gene sequence: CDR1 LNHDA, CDR2 SQIVND (reference sequence). CDR3 in DNA: TGTGCCAGTAGTCCCTGGACAGGGGAAACTGAAGCTTTCTTT. This translates into CASSPWTGETEAFF.

The V gene is TRBV7-6, the J gene TRBJ1-1, with TRBD1 as a possible D gene (5 bases). In germline, CDR1 is SGHVS, CDR2 FNYEAQ. Trimming shortened V by 3 bases and J by 1 base, and 9 bases separated the two germline ends. The CDR3 has 14 residues. CDR3 sequence (DNA): TGTGCCAGCAGCTTGGCAACAGGGAACACTGAAGCTTTCTTT. This gives the protein CASSLATGNTEAFF.

CDR3 DNA sequence: TGTGCCAGCAGTTTGGCGGCAGGGGAGCACGAGCAGTACTTC. It codes for CASSLAAGEHEQYF. This chain connects TRBV27 to TRBJ2-7; D possibly corresponds to TRBD1 (6 bases). The germline CDR1 and CDR2 sequences are MNHEY and SMNVEV (reference sequence). The V end was cut by 3 bases, the J end by 5 bases, with 14 bases between. The CDR3 runs 14 residues.

This clone was counted once. This rearrangement joins TRBV9 to TRBJ1-5, with D uncertain. The CDR3 is made up of 15 amino acids. The V gene's germline CDR1 is SGDLS and CDR2 YYNGEE. Trimming stripped 0 bases from V and 1 base from J, with 8 bases between. CDR3 DNA sequence: TGTGCCAGCAGCGTAGGAGGGCTGAGCAATCAGCCCCAGCATTTT. It encodes CASSVGGLSNQPQHF. Looking up the rest from reference TRBV9 and TRBJ1-5 gives the full variable domain: DSGVTQTPKHLITATGQRVTLRCSPRSGDLSVYWYQQSLDQGLQFLIQYYNGEERAKGNILERFSAQQFPDLHSELNLSSLELGDSALYFCASSVGGLSNQPQHFGDGTRLSIL.

This chain joins TRBV11-2 and TRBJ2-5, with D tentatively TRBD1 (7 bases). This CDR3 region has 14 residues. Trimming took off 2 bases at V and 5 bases at J, with 12 bases between the two ends. The germline CDR1 and CDR2 sequences are SGHAT and FQNNGV. This CDR3 is CASSLQGGAETQYF. CDR3 bases: TGTGCCAGCAGCTTACAGGGGGGCGCGGAGACCCAGTACTTC.

The chain couples TRBV5-5 to TRBJ1-3, with D possibly matching TRBD1 (5 bases). V gave up 3 bases and J gave up 0 bases, with 13 bases separating them. This CDR3 has 16 amino acids. CDR1 is SGHKS, CDR2 YYEKEE, per germline (reference sequence). CDR3 in DNA: TGTGCCAGCAGCTGGGGCAGTTTGAGCTCTGGAAACACCATATATTTT. Encoded protein: CASSWGSLSSGNTIYF.

V and J are TRBV5-5 and TRBJ2-7; D is possibly TRBD1 (5 bases). The CDR3 contains 14 residues. Germline CDR1 is SGHKS and CDR2 is YYEKEE (reference sequence). V was cut by 0 bases and J by 0 bases, with 7 bases left in between. The CDR3 region has the DNA TGTGCCAGCAGCTTGGCCAGGGCCTCCTACGAGCAGTACTTC. The encoded protein is CASSLARASYEQYF.

V usage is TRBV11-2 and J usage is TRBJ1-5; TRBD1 might be the D (5 bases). Germline values: CDR1 SGHAT, CDR2 FQNNGV. With 5 bases removed from V and 0 bases from J, the gap between germline ends came to 11 bases. This CDR3 contains 15 residues. CDR3 coding DNA: TGTGCCAGCAGCCTACGGGGGACTAGCAATCAGCCCCAGCATTTT. Amino acids: CASSLRGTSNQPQHF.

This chain connects TRBV7-9 to TRBJ2-1, with D unresolved. The germline V gene encodes CDR1 SEHNR and CDR2 FQNEAQ (reference sequence). This CDR3 has 14 residues. V was pared by 2 bases and J by 0 bases, with 5 bases between. The CDR3 region is CASSLRSSYNEQFF. In nucleotides, the CDR3 is TGTGCCAGCAGCTTACGGAGCTCCTACAATGAGCAGTTCTTC.

V and J are TRBV5-5 and TRBJ2-1; TRBD2 might be the D (5 bases). The V end was cut by 3 bases, the J end by 6 bases, with 16 bases between. The CDR3 totals 15 residues. The germline gives CDR1 SGHKS, CDR2 YYEKEE (reference sequence). CDR3 DNA sequence: TGTGCCAGCAGCTCAACACTAGGACGCGGCAATGAGCAGTTCTTC. The encoded protein is CASSSTLGRGNEQFF.

The rearrangement links TRBV9 to TRBJ1-1; D unresolved. The germline V gene has CDR1 SGDLS and CDR2 YYNGEE. The CDR3 consists of 15 residues. V was clipped by 5 bases and J by 3 bases, with 17 bases between them. The CDR3 coding sequence is TGTGCCAGCAGTAAGGTGGCGATTGAGGACACTGAAGCTTTCTTT. This codes for CASSKVAIEDTEAFF.

The genes are TRBV7-9 and TRBJ1-2; D unclear. The germline CDR1 and CDR2 sequences are SEHNR and FQNEAQ (reference sequence). This CDR3 contains 15 residues. Deletions cut 11 bases from V and 4 bases from J, with 23 bases between. The CDR3 reads CALDEDPAFLYGYTF. As DNA, the CDR3 is TGTGCCTTAGATGAGGATCCCGCCTTTCTCTATGGCTACACCTTC.

The count of this clone is one. The chain recombines TRBV27 with TRBJ2-1; D is perhaps TRBD1 (6 bases). Deletions cut 3 bases from V and 12 bases from J, with 12 bases between. Germline loops: CDR1 MNHEY, CDR2 SMNVEV (reference sequence). The CDR3 has 12 residues. CDR3 sequence reads: CASSFYRERQFF. CDR3 coding DNA: TGTGCCAGCAGTTTCTACAGGGAAAGGCAGTTCTTC.

This clone has only one observation. This chain uses TRBV5-1 with TRBJ2-1; TRBD2 matches 8 bases. The V gene end was trimmed by 4 bases and the J gene end by 9 bases; junction bases not matched to a gene: 6. CDR3 length: 13 residues. Germline V lookup: CDR1 SGHRS, CDR2 YFSETQ. The CDR3, as DNA: TGCGCCAGCAGCGATGGACTAGCCCCTGAGCAGTTCTTC. It encodes CASSDGLAPEQFF.

The chain combines TRBV11-3 with TRBJ1-1; D is possibly TRBD1 (5 bases). CDR1 and CDR2 from the germline V gene are SGHNT and YENEEA. The CDR3 is 15 residues long. Trimming took off 9 bases at V and 0 bases at J, with 17 bases between the two ends. The CDR3 nucleotides are TGTGCCAGGAGGCCAAGAACAGGTTTGAACACTGAAGCTTTCTTT. Protein sequence: CARRPRTGLNTEAFF.

J is TRBJ2-2 and V is TRBV10-2; D not certain. V was clipped by 4 bases and J by 7 bases, with 10 bases between them. The germline V gene encodes CDR1 WSHSY and CDR2 SAAADI. The CDR3 spans 13 residues. The CDR3 region has the DNA TGCGCCAGCAGTGCCGGCCGAGGCGGGGAGCTGTTTTTT. Translated, it gives CASSAGRGGELFF.

The CDR3 nucleotides read TGCGCCAGCAGCCAAGATCAAGGGGCCGATACGCAGTATTTT. Residues: CASSQDQGADTQYF. J is TRBJ2-3 and V is TRBV4-1; D might be TRBD1 (5 bases). Per the germline V gene, CDR1 is MGHRA and CDR2 is YSYEKL. This CDR3 is 14 amino acids long. The V end lost 0 bases, the J end lost 6 bases, and 10 bases lay between the germline ends.

The chain links TRBV6-5 to TRBJ1-2, with 7 bases that match TRBD1. J gave up 7 bases and V 0 bases, and 11 bases lay outside the gene matches. CDR1 and CDR2 (germline): MNHEY, SVGAGI. This CDR3 comprises 16 residues. The CDR3 loop is CASSYSSGGGSSGYTF. The CDR3 DNA reads as TGTGCCAGCAGTTACTCGAGCGGAGGGGGCTCAAGTGGCTACACCTTC.

This chain connects TRBV7-9 to TRBJ2-6; 9 nucleotides agree with TRBD1. Germline trimming cut 4 bases from V and 4 bases from J; bases unmatched to any gene: 8. Germline loops: CDR1 SEHNR, CDR2 FQNEAQ (reference sequence). This CDR3 spans 17 amino acids. CDR3 residues: CASSSQGARPGANVLTF. For the CDR3, the DNA is TGTGCCAGCAGCTCACAGGGGGCCCGACCCGGGGCCAACGTCCTGACTTTC. Full variable domain (remainder filled in from reference TRBV7-9 and TRBJ2-6): DTGVSQNPRHKITKRGQNVTFRCDPISEHNRLYWYRQTLGQGPEFLTYFQNEAQLEKSRLLSDRFSAERPKGSFSTLEIQRTEQGDSAMYLCASSSQGARPGANVLTFGAGSRLTVL.

This chain uses TRBV7-9 with TRBJ2-1, with D perhaps TRBD2 (7 bases). CDR1 is SEHNR, CDR2 FQNEAQ, per germline (reference sequence). This CDR3 is built from 15 residues. V lost 7 bases, J lost 8 bases, and 21 bases lay in between. Here the CDR3 reads CASKGGFGGADEQFF. The DNA of the CDR3 is TGTGCCAGCAAGGGAGGGTTTGGGGGGGCAGATGAGCAGTTCTTC.